The T cell receptor beta chain described here comes from a study of T cell changes during pregnancy in multiple sclerosis (dated by TCRdb to about 2019). Some background on the complete study: The study examined how the T cell repertoire changed over the course of pregnancy in women with multiple sclerosis.

A single count supports this clone. What antigen it recognizes has not been identified. Base qualities are not provided; no much larger clone lies one nucleotide away. The library was prepared using the immunoSEQ multiplex PCR assay. Drawn from immuneACCESS, this table holds only the in-frame rearrangements with V and J called that TCRdb kept. Clones are partly lost; checked studies trace under half to an unresolved V gene and leave the rest unexplained. The sample profile shows over 70,000 clones; roughly 92% of them were found once. The ten largest clones take up 2.5% to 3.5% of the sample. The germline V gene specifies SGHTA as CDR1 and FQGNSA as CDR2. Inclusive of the bounding cysteine and phenylalanine, the CDR3 is 12 residues long. Kept here is only the CDR3 DNA, which spans 36 bases and is read in frame from base 1. Trimming removed 6 bases from V and 10 bases from J, leaving 13 bases between the germline ends.

This TCR was sampled from a female donor in good health, enrolled as a control in a pregnancy study. Sequenced here: peripheral blood, sampled in the third trimester of pregnancy. The rearrangement joined TRBV7-2 to TRBJ2-1; no confident D gene assignment can be made. The CDR3 region has the sequence CASSRYEREQFF. The sequenced DNA is TGTGCCAGCAGTCGCTATGAGCGCGAGCAGTTCTTC.